What follows are 7 T cell receptor beta chains derived from one specimen sequenced in a study of blood T cell repertoires in COVID-19. Some clones are missing from TCRdb's copy, which holds only in-frame ones; the method was immunoSEQ multiplex PCR. The sample carries 70,000 or so clones, 60% to 85% recorded once. The sample consisted of peripheral blood. The receptors come from a man between 60 and 70 years old with acute or convalescent COVID-19.

The chain uses TRBV5-6 and TRBJ1-6; D unclear. There are 15 residues in the CDR3. V gave up 4 bases and J gave up 9 bases, with 17 bases separating them. Germline lookup yields CDR1 SGHDT and CDR2 YYEEEE. CDR3 sequence: CASSLQFIDGSPLHF. The CDR3 bases are TGTGCCAGCAGCCTACAGTTCATCGACGGTTCACCCCTCCACTTT.

The genes are TRBV6-4 and TRBJ2-3, with D possibly being TRBD1 (6 bases). Trimming left V 2 bases short and J 4 bases short, with 13 bases between. The V gene's germline CDR1 is MRHNA and CDR2 SNTAGT. The CDR3 length is 15 residues. In nucleotides, the CDR3 is TGTGCCAGCAGTGACGGCAGGGGCCTCCCAGATACGCAGTATTTT. Its protein product is CASSDGRGLPDTQYF.

The chain has TRBV19 and TRBJ2-3, with D maybe TRBD2 (6 bases). Per germline, CDR1 LNHDA and CDR2 SQIVND (reference sequence). The CDR3 spans 14 residues. The ends were cut back, 6 bases at V and 1 base at J, with 11 bases in the middle. The CDR3 sequence is CASRSTSRTDTQYF. The CDR3 DNA reads as TGTGCCAGTAGATCGACTAGTCGCACAGATACGCAGTATTTT.

The V and J genes are TRBV7-8 and TRBJ2-5; 7 nucleotides line up with TRBD2. CDR3 length equals 14 residues. CDR1 is SGHVS and CDR2 is FQNEAQ in the germline V gene. V trimming: 6 bases; J trimming: 2 bases; junction bases outside the gene matches: 6. The CDR3 is CASRRQRGQETQYF. CDR3 sequence (DNA): TGTGCCAGCAGGCGCCAGCGGGGACAAGAGACCCAGTACTTC. The full variable domain, with the rest looked up from reference TRBV7-8 and TRBJ2-5, is GAGVSQSPRYKVAKRGQDVALRCDPISGHVSLFWYQQALGQGPEFLTYFQNEAQLDKSGLPSDRFFAERPEGSVSTLKIQRTQQEDSAVYLCASRRQRGQETQYFGPGTRLLVL.

The chain employs TRBV6-5 and TRBJ1-2; no clear D gene. Germline V gene data show CDR1 as MNHEY and CDR2 as SVGAGI. The CDR3 totals 14 residues. Deletions cut 8 bases from V and 7 bases from J, with 20 bases between. CDR3 protein: CASVWATAPSGYTF. In DNA form, the CDR3 reads TGTGCCAGCGTCTGGGCTACGGCTCCCTCTGGCTACACCTTC.

V gene TRBV5-5 combines with J gene TRBJ1-5; 7 positions agree with TRBD1. The CDR3 length is 15 residues. The V gene's germline CDR1 is SGHKS and CDR2 YYEKEE (reference sequence). Trimming at V came to 0 bases and at J to 4 bases, leaving 4 bases not matched to a gene. The chain's CDR3 is CASSLAGTENQPQHF. CDR3 DNA: TGTGCCAGCAGCTTGGCCGGGACAGAGAATCAGCCCCAGCATTTT. Variable domain in full (rest from reference TRBV5-5 and TRBJ1-5): DAGVTQSPTHLIKTRGQQVTLRCSPISGHKSVSWYQQVLGQGPQFIFQYYEKEERGRGNFPDRFSARQFPNYSSELNVNALLLGDSALYLCASSLAGTENQPQHFGDGTRLSIL.

The rearrangement links TRBV19 to TRBJ2-1; 8 nucleotides align to TRBD1. J was trimmed by 7 bases and V by 6 bases; bases with no gene match: 8. There are 14 residues in the CDR3. Looked up from germline, CDR1 is LNHDA and CDR2 is SQIVND (reference sequence). CDR3 residues: CASSHTNRGNEQFF. The CDR3, as DNA: TGTGCCAGTAGCCACACTAACAGGGGGAATGAGCAGTTCTTC.